This T cell receptor (beta chain) was recorded in a study of shared clonotypes between healthy human individuals. The V end lost 3 bases, the J end lost 3 bases, and 11 bases lay between the germline ends. This CDR3 comprises 14 residues. Germline V CDR1 and CDR2: MDHEN, SYDVKM. The table came from immunoSEQ multiplex PCR; TCRdb's copy has only in-frame clones and leaves some out. The table includes 2 million or so clones, approximately 95% detected once. The TCR was taken from a man younger than 35 in good health. This chain uses TRBV28 with TRBJ1-1; no definite D call. Specimen: naive CD4+ T cells sorted from blood. The subset was: CD45RA+ positively selected. The CDR3 DNA reads as TGTGCCAGCAGTTTCTCCGTGGGCTACACTGAAGCTTTCTTT. As protein: CASSFSVGYTEAFF.